These 5 T cell receptor beta chains came from one sample sequenced in a study of T cell responses to AZD1222 COVID-19 vaccine (dated by TCRdb to about 2021). The time point label, as the study defines it: baseline before first vaccination. The intended sense of this specimen's treatment or condition label: meningococcal conjugate vaccine given as trial control. Library method: the immunoSEQ multiplex PCR assay. TCRdb obtained this table from immuneACCESS and retained in-frame rearrangements with V and J assigned. These tables miss some clones; where compared with another copy, unresolved V genes account for less than half of the shortfall, and the remainder is unexplained. This sample comprises about 150,000 clones, 85% to 90% of them detected only once. The biggest ten clones account for roughly 5.8% of the sample. The sample here was peripheral blood, taken on day 0 of MenACWY control vaccination. The source is an adult in good health.

The chain has TRBV6-6 and TRBJ2-7, with 12 bases fitting TRBD1. The germline V gene encodes CDR1 MNHNY and CDR2 SVGAGI (reference sequence). The V segment lost 5 bases and the J segment 5 bases; nucleotides outside the gene matches: 7. This CDR3 contains 15 residues. CDR3 nucleotide sequence: TGTGCCAGCAGTGGGCCGGGACAGGGGGCCAACGAGCAGTACTTC. Its translation: CASSGPGQGANEQYF.

This clone is a singleton in its sample. The chain recombines TRBV19 with TRBJ2-7, with unresolved D. From germline, CDR1 is LNHDA and CDR2 SQIVND (reference sequence). CDR3 length: 15 residues. Trimming took off 3 bases at V and 3 bases at J, with 15 bases between the two ends. CDR3 coding DNA: TGTGCCAGTAGTATGTACACACCAAGGGACTACGAGCAGTACTTC. Its translation is CASSMYTPRDYEQYF. The full variable domain, completed using reference TRBV19 and TRBJ2-7, is DGGITQSPKYLFRKEGQNVTLSCEQNLNHDAMYWYRQDPGQGLRLIYYSQIVNDFQKGDIAEGYSVSREKKESFPLTVTSAQKNPTAFYLCASSMYTPRDYEQYFGPGTRLTVT.

This chain connects TRBV19 to TRBJ1-4; D remains unclear. Trimming removed 6 bases at V and 8 bases at J, with 7 bases between. The germline CDR1 and CDR2 sequences are LNHDA and SQIVND (reference sequence). This CDR3 contains 11 residues. CDR3 DNA sequence: TGTGCCAGTAGGTCTTGGGAAAAACTGTTTTTT. Translation: CASRSWEKLFF.

The CDR3 DNA is TGTGCCAGCAGTCAACTGCCGACAGGGGCCTACGAGCAGTACTTC. Protein product: CASSQLPTGAYEQYF. The genes are TRBV6-5 and TRBJ2-7, with 8 bases that match TRBD1. CDR3 length: 15 amino acids. CDR1 is MNHEY and CDR2 is SVGAGI in the germline V gene. The V and J ends lost 5 bases and 2 bases, in that order; junction bases with no gene match: 8.

The count of this clone is one. The chain has TRBV24-1 and TRBJ2-7, with D perhaps matching TRBD2 (5 bases). The germline CDR1 and CDR2 sequences are KGHDR and SFDVKD. The CDR3 extends over 13 amino acids. Trimming left V 9 bases short and J 0 bases short, with 11 bases between. Here the CDR3 reads CATQKGSSYEQYF. CDR3 DNA: TGTGCCACCCAGAAAGGGAGCTCCTACGAGCAGTACTTC.